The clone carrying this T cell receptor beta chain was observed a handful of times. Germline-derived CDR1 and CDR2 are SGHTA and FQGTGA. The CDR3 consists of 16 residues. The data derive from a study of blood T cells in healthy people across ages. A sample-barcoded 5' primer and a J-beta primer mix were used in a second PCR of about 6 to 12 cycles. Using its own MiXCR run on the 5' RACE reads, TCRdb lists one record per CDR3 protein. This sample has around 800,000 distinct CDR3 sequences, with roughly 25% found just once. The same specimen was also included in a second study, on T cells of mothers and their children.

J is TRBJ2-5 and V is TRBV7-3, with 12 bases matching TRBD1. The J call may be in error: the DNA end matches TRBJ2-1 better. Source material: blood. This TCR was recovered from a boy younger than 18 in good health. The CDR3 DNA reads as TGTGCCAGCAGTCCCGGGTGGGACAGGGGGCTCAGTGAGCAGTTCTTC. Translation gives CASSPGWDRGLSEQFF.